A single sample gave rise to the 6 T cell receptor beta chains below, sequenced in a study of cytomegalovirus exposure and HLA in healthy donors. Amplification used 60 Vbeta primers and 13 Jbeta primers. Only in-frame clones appear in the TCRdb table, and some are missing; sequencing was by immunoSEQ multiplex PCR. Among roughly 120,000 clones listed, roughly 87% were seen once. Sequencing was done on a sample of PBMCs. The receptors were sampled from a woman between 18 and 30 years old in good health and CMV-seronegative.

The table lists this clone with a few counts. This sequence joins TRBV6-1 and TRBJ1-1; 7 nucleotides match TRBD1. Germline V gives CDR1 MNHNS, CDR2 SASEGT. Trimming cost V 6 bases and J 7 bases; bases outside gene matches: 14. The CDR3 sequence is 15 residues long. DNA for the CDR3: TGTGCCAGCAGCTATACCGGGACAGCGCTCTTTGAAGCTTTCTTT. It encodes CASSYTGTALFEAFF.

This clone was detected once. The chain combines TRBV4-2 with TRBJ1-5, with 7 bases fitting TRBD1. The CDR3 has 16 amino acids. Germline values: CDR1 LGHNA, CDR2 YNFKEQ. Trimming took 1 base from V and 3 from J; bases not matched to a gene: 6. CDR3: CASSQGDRAVNQPQHF. The CDR3 DNA reads TGTGCCAGCAGCCAAGGTGACAGGGCAGTCAATCAGCCCCAGCATTTT.

This CDR3 is CASSFLQGRNTEAFF. CDR3 DNA sequence: TGTGCCAGCAGCTTTTTACAGGGCCGAAACACTGAAGCTTTCTTT. The gene calls are TRBV5-6 and TRBJ1-1, with a tentative D call TRBD1 (6 bases). V lost 2 bases and J lost 2, with 13 bases in between. Germline CDR1 SGHDT, CDR2 YYEEEE. The CDR3 loop spans 15 amino acids. Filled out from reference TRBV5-6 and TRBJ1-1, the complete variable domain reads DAGVTQSPTHLIKTRGQQVTLRCSPKSGHDTVSWYQQALGQGPQFIFQYYEEEERQRGNFPDRFSGHQFPNYSSELNVNALLLGDSALYLCASSFLQGRNTEAFFGQGTRLTVV.

J is TRBJ1-2 and V is TRBV4-1; D ambiguous. The CDR3 sequence is 14 residues long. From germline, CDR1 is MGHRA and CDR2 YSYEKL. The V end lost 4 bases, the J end lost 0 bases, and 9 bases lay between the germline ends. CDR3 DNA: TGCGCCAGCAGCCGGGAGCGAGCTAACTATGGCTACACCTTC. This sequence encodes CASSRERANYGYTF.

As to this clone: This CDR3 is also generated by other DNA sequences in the sample. The chain is built from TRBV6-5 and TRBJ1-3; D may be TRBD1 (5 bases). The CDR3 consists of 14 residues. V was cut by 2 bases and J by 4 bases, with 9 bases left in between. From germline, CDR1 is MNHEY and CDR2 SVGAGI. CDR3 sequence (DNA): TGTGCCAGCAGTTACGACAGTAGCGGAAACACCATATATTTT. Residues: CASSYDSSGNTIYF.

Only a few counts were recorded for this clone. This chain connects TRBV30 to TRBJ1-6; TRBD1 might be the D (5 bases). This CDR3 has 13 residues. With 0 bases removed from V and 9 bases from J, the gap between germline ends came to 9 bases. Per germline, CDR1 GTSNPN and CDR2 SVGIG (reference sequence). The DNA of the CDR3 is TGTGCCTGGAGTGTACTCGACAGTTCACCCCTCCACTTT. This sequence encodes CAWSVLDSSPLHF.